This passage covers 13 T cell receptor beta chains from one sample sequenced in a study of OX40 agonist ivuxolimab in advanced cancers. TCRdb keeps only in-frame clones here, not all; method: immunoSEQ multiplex PCR. The sample lists 50,000 to 65,000 clones, almost 95% occurring once. The specimen comprised CD4+ or CD8+ T cells sorted from blood, sampled in a trial of the OX40 agonist ivuxolimab. Source of these receptors: an adult with an advanced solid tumor such as melanoma, head and neck, liver or kidney cancer.

This clone has just a few counts. The V call is TRBV7-3, the J call TRBJ2-5, with D maybe TRBD1 (5 bases). Germline V gives CDR1 SGHTA, CDR2 FQGTGA. The CDR3 has 13 amino acids. V was clipped by 7 bases and J by 2 bases, with 11 bases between them. CDR3 loop: CASTTGAQETQYF. In DNA, the CDR3 is TGTGCCAGCACCACAGGTGCTCAAGAGACCCAGTACTTC.

The chain has TRBV6-5 and TRBJ1-4; perhaps TRBD1 as D (6 bases). Looked up from germline, CDR1 is MNHEY and CDR2 is SVGAGI. This CDR3 has 13 residues. V gave up 7 bases and J gave up 8 bases, with 14 bases separating them. CDR3 nucleotides: TGTGCCAGCACCCAGACAGGCCAGGAAAAACTGTTTTTT. It encodes CASTQTGQEKLFF.

The chain recombines TRBV5-6 with TRBJ2-1; D unresolved. The CDR3 spans 14 residues. Deletions cut 0 bases from V and 2 bases from J, with 6 bases between. Germline CDR1 SGHDT, CDR2 YYEEEE. CDR3 sequence reads: CASSLVGTYNEQFF. The DNA of the CDR3 is TGTGCCAGCAGCTTGGTAGGAACCTACAATGAGCAGTTCTTC. Complete variable domain (other parts from reference TRBV5-6 and TRBJ2-1): DAGVTQSPTHLIKTRGQQVTLRCSPKSGHDTVSWYQQALGQGPQFIFQYYEEEERQRGNFPDRFSGHQFPNYSSELNVNALLLGDSALYLCASSLVGTYNEQFFGPGTRLTVL.

The J gene is TRBJ1-1, the V gene TRBV6-5, with D tentatively TRBD1 (5 bases). Germline V lookup: CDR1 MNHEY, CDR2 SVGAGI. CDR3 size: 14 residues. V was pared by 2 bases and J by 0 bases, with 7 bases between. The CDR3 loop reads CASSYGGMNTEAFF. CDR3 bases: TGTGCCAGCAGTTACGGGGGGATGAACACTGAAGCTTTCTTT.

The table lists this clone with a count of one. The chain employs TRBV4-1 and TRBJ1-1, with 7 bases fitting TRBD1. Germline assignment: CDR1 MGHRA and CDR2 YSYEKL. V was pared by 1 base and J by 0 bases, with 8 bases of the junction left unmatched. The length of the CDR3 is 17 residues. CDR3: CASSQGRGLGMNTEAFF. The CDR3 DNA reads TGCGCCAGCAGCCAAGGAAGGGGGCTGGGCATGAACACTGAAGCTTTCTTT.

The J gene is TRBJ1-5, the V gene TRBV4-1, with D possibly being TRBD1 (5 bases). Trimming removed 4 bases from V and 0 bases from J, with 22 bases in between. Germline CDR1 reads MGHRA; CDR2 reads YSYEKL. The CDR3 contains 19 residues. For the CDR3, the DNA is TGCGCCAGCAGCCTCAACGGGGGGGAGGACCTCTATAGCAATCAGCCCCAGCATTTT. Its protein product is CASSLNGGEDLYSNQPQHF.

Remarks on this clone: Sequence at one end of the junction differs from germline and may be a read error. The V call is TRBV5-6, the J call TRBJ2-7, with D possibly TRBD1 on 6 matching bases. The germline V gene encodes CDR1 SGHDT and CDR2 YYEEEE. This CDR3 comprises 12 residues. The DNA of the CDR3 is TGTGCCGGCAGCTACGGGACACACGAGCAGTACTTC. This sequence encodes CAGSYGTHEQYF.

The chain uses TRBV19 and TRBJ2-1; 14 nucleotides line up with TRBD2. The germline V gene encodes CDR1 LNHDA and CDR2 SQIVND (reference sequence). J was trimmed by 8 bases and V by 4 bases; bases with no gene match: 7. CDR3 length: 16 residues. The chain's CDR3 is CASSTLGLAGVYEQFF. The CDR3 DNA sequence: TGTGCCAGTAGTACCTTGGGACTAGCGGGAGTCTATGAGCAGTTCTTC.

The rearrangement links TRBV19 to TRBJ2-1, with 14 bases fitting TRBD2. J was trimmed by 7 bases and V by 6 bases; bases with no gene match: 5. CDR1 and CDR2 from the germline V gene are LNHDA and SQIVND (reference sequence). The CDR3 sequence is 15 residues long. The CDR3 protein is CASSLTSGRVNEQFF. CDR3 nucleotide sequence: TGTGCCAGTAGCCTGACTAGCGGGAGGGTGAATGAGCAGTTCTTC.

The genes are TRBV5-6 and TRBJ1-1; D unclear. The germline CDR1 and CDR2 sequences are SGHDT and YYEEEE. V gave up 1 base and J gave up 3 bases, with 16 bases separating them. This CDR3 has 16 amino acids. CDR3 nucleotide sequence: TGTGCCAGCAGCTTGAAGCAGCATCTTAGGGACACTGAAGCTTTCTTT. It codes for CASSLKQHLRDTEAFF.

The CDR3 DNA sequence: TGTGCCAGCAGCTTCCGGACTAGCGGGGGGTACAATGAGCAGTTCTTC. This codes for CASSFRTSGGYNEQFF. The gene calls are TRBV9 and TRBJ2-1; TRBD2 matches 14 bases. CDR1 SGDLS and CDR2 YYNGEE come from the germline V gene. Germline trimming cut 4 bases from V and 4 bases from J; bases unmatched to any gene: 4. The CDR3 runs to 16 residues.

The gene calls are TRBV7-9 and TRBJ1-2; D may be TRBD1 (5 bases). This CDR3 spans 13 amino acids. Germline V gene data show CDR1 as SEHNR and CDR2 as FQNEAQ (reference sequence). V was pared by 5 bases and J by 4 bases, with 11 bases between. DNA for the CDR3: TGTGCCAGCAGCCCAAGACAGCTCTATGGCTACACCTTC. Amino acid sequence: CASSPRQLYGYTF.

This clone was counted a single time. The rearrangement links TRBV6-4 to TRBJ2-2, with 10 nucleotides matching TRBD1. This CDR3 contains 15 residues. CDR1 MRHNA and CDR2 SNTAGT come from the germline V gene. Losses at the gene ends were 6 bases for V and 3 bases for J; bases not matched to a gene: 4. CDR3 residues: CASSPGTGDTGELFF. The CDR3 nucleotides read TGTGCCAGCAGCCCCGGGACAGGGGACACCGGGGAGCTGTTTTTT.